This T cell receptor (beta chain) comes out of a study of T cells in Graves' hyperthyroidism and ophthalmopathy. Findings and caveats of the study: Ophthalmopathy was identified by the model a median approximately six months ahead of onset. Most thyroid clonotypes that were expanded above 0.001 also turned up in blood.

In this sample, this clonotype turned up many times. What it binds is unknown. Trimming shortened V by 4 bases and J by 10 bases, and 14 bases separated the two germline ends. CDR3 size: 13 residues. CDR1 and CDR2 (germline): SQVTM, ANQGSEA. Clinicians diagnosed patients from clinical symptoms, serum thyroxine and TRAb, thyroid ultrasound and orbital computed tomography. The source material, RNA transcripts, was used to amplify TCR beta CDR3 regions. First-round RT-PCR of the TCR CDR3 relied on the HTBI primer set. MiXCR was run by TCRdb on the multiplex PCR reads, yielding one entry per CDR3 protein. The data show fewer than 450,000 distinct CDR3 sequences, about a sixth seen once.

Sequencing was done on a sample of blood. The sequence derives from a woman aged 25 to 39 with Graves' hyperthyroidism that later progressed to Graves' ophthalmopathy. The J gene is TRBJ1-6, the V gene TRBV29-1; the D gene is possibly TRBD1 (5 bases). CDR3 region: CSVAKGEGSPLHF. The CDR3 nucleotides are TGCAGCGTTGCAAAAGGGGAAGGCTCACCCCTCCACTTT.